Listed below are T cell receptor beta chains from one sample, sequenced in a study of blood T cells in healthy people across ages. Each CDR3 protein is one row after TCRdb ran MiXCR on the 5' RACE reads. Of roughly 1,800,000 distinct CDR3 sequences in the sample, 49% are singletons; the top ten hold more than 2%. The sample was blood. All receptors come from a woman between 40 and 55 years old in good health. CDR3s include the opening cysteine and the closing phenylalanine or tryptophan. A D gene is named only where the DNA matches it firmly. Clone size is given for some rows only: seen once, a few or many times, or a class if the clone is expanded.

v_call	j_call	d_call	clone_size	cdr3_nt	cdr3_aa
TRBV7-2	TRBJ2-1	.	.	TGTGCCAGCAGCCCCGCGACACCAAGCTCCTACAATGAGCAGTTCTTC	CASSPATPSSYNEQFF
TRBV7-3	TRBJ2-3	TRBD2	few	TGTGCCAGCAGCCCTAGCGGGGGGCACACAGATACGCAGTATTTT	CASSPSGGHTDTQYF
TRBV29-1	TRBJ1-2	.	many	TGCAGCGCGGACGGTCCTAACTATGGCTACACCTTC	CSADGPNYGYTF
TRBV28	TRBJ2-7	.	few	TGTGCCAGCAGTAGGGGGGGTGGGGTCTCCTACGAGCAGTACTTC	CASSRGGGVSYEQYF
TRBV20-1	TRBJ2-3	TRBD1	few	TGCAGTGCTAGAGATCCTCCGACCGGGACAGATTACACAGATACGCAGTATTTT	CSARDPPTGTDYTDTQYF
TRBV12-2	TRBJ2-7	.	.	TGTGCAAGTTGCTTAGCGGGTGTTTTCCACGAGCAGTACTTC	CASCLAGVFHEQYF
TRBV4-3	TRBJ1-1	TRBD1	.	TGCGCCAGCAGCCAAGAATACCTACGACAGGGACGGACTGAAGCTTTCTTT	CASSQEYLRQGRTEAFF
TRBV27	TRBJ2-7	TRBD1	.	TGTGCCAGCAGTGTCGCCGGGACAGGGTCCTACGAGCAGTACTTC	CASSVAGTGSYEQYF
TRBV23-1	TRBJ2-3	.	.	TGCGCCAGCAGTCAATCCGGAAGGCCAGGGCGAACAGATACGCAGTATTTT	CASSQSGRPGRTDTQYF
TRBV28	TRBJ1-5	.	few	TGTGCCAGCAGCAACCGGGCCCGGAGGGGGAGTCAGCCCCAGCATTTT	CASSNRARRGSQPQHF
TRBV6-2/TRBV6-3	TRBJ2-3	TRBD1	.	TGTGCCAGCAGTTACAGGACAGGGTTGAGGACAGATACGCAGTATTTT	CASSYRTGLRTDTQYF
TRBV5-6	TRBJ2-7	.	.	TGTGCCAGCAGCCGTTACGGGGCAGGCTTGGGACCCTACGAGCAGTACTTC	CASSRYGAGLGPYEQYF
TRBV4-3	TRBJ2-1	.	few	TGCGCCAGCAGCCAAGATGATGGTAGGGTCAATGAGCAGTTCTTC	CASSQDDGRVNEQFF